This T cell receptor beta chain was sequenced during a study of blood T cell repertoires in COVID-19. About the research overall: Acute and convalescent COVID-19 samples came from the United States, Italy and Spain.

Trimming cost V 5 bases and J 4 bases, with 17 bases left between them. The CDR3 length is 16 residues. The germline V gene has CDR1 SEHNR and CDR2 FQNEAQ (reference sequence). This clone was recorded a few times. The method was immunoSEQ multiplex PCR; TCRdb's version includes in-frame clones alone and lacks a portion of them. Of about 69,000 clones listed, just under 80% are singletons. The V gene is TRBV7-9, the J gene TRBJ2-2; D perhaps matches TRBD2 (6 bases). The receptor was derived from a human donor in a cohort sampled during active COVID-19. The sample was peripheral blood. CDR3 DNA sequence: TGTGCCAGCAGCCACCGCAGACTGGGGGGCACCGGGGAGCTGTTTTTT. Translating it yields CASSHRRLGGTGELFF.